Listed below are T cell receptor beta chains from one sample, sequenced in a study of CD4 T cells in relation to SARS-CoV-2 and coronaviruses. Produced via immunoSEQ multiplex PCR; TCRdb's table is partial and in-frame only. The data contain about 35,000 clones, roughly 80% of them singletons. These receptors lack a known antigen. Sequencing was carried out using naive CD4+ T cells from PBMCs, cultured in vitro. The receptors shown here come from an adult with COVID-19. Each CDR3 is given with its conserved first and last residue. A D gene is named only where the DNA matches it firmly. The size of a clone is reported for some rows only, either as once, few or many, or as a class for expanded clones.

d_gene	v_gene	abundance	j_gene	CDR3aa	CDR3nt
TRBD2	TRBV24-1	.	TRBJ2-7	CATSALGGYGEQYF	TGTGCCACCAGTGCCCTGGGAGGGTATGGCGAGCAGTACTTC
.	TRBV6-5	.	TRBJ2-4	CASSYSEGRHIQYF	TGTGCCAGCAGTTACTCGGAGGGCCGCCACATTCAGTACTTC
TRBD2	TRBV7-3	.	TRBJ2-1	CASSSGTSGYNEQFF	TGTGCCAGCAGCTCGGGGACTAGCGGCTACAATGAGCAGTTCTTC
TRBD2	TRBV11-2	.	TRBJ2-4	CASSLLAGVAKNIQYF	TGTGCCAGCAGCTTACTAGCGGGAGTAGCCAAAAACATTCAGTACTTC
.	TRBV28	.	TRBJ1-2	CASSLQDTNYGYTF	TGTGCCAGCAGTTTGCAGGATACTAACTATGGCTACACCTTC
TRBD1	TRBV24-1	.	TRBJ2-3	CATSSPDRENTQYF	TGTGCCACCAGTAGCCCCGACAGGGAGAATACGCAGTATTTT
.	TRBV7-9	few	TRBJ1-1	CASSLIQGGEAFF	TGTGCCAGCAGCTTAATACAGGGCGGCGAAGCTTTCTTT
.	TRBV6-5	.	TRBJ1-1	CASRPGLGTEAFF	TGTGCCAGCAGACCCGGACTGGGCACTGAAGCTTTCTTT
.	TRBV19	.	TRBJ1-5	CASSAEGYSNQPQHF	TGTGCCAGTAGTGCGGAGGGGTATAGCAATCAGCCCCAGCATTTT
TRBD1	TRBV6-5	.	TRBJ1-2	CASRTGGDYKYGYTF	TGTGCCAGCAGGACAGGGGGCGACTATAAGTATGGCTACACCTTC
.	TRBV11-2	.	TRBJ2-7	CASSLDRGDEQYF	TGTGCCAGCAGCTTAGACAGGGGCGACGAGCAGTACTTC
TRBD2	TRBV28	once	TRBJ2-7	CASRTLLAGAREQYF	TGTGCCAGCAGGACCCTTCTAGCGGGCGCGCGCGAGCAGTACTTC
.	TRBV7-2	.	TRBJ2-1	CASSLSGTTYNEQFF	TGTGCCAGCAGCCTATCCGGGACCACCTACAATGAGCAGTTCTTC
.	TRBV7-6	.	TRBJ2-6	CASSLGTSWGYSGANVLTF	TGTGCCAGCAGCTTAGGAACGTCATGGGGCTACTCTGGGGCCAACGTCCTGACTTTC
TRBD1	TRBV28	.	TRBJ2-3	CASSSPQGAPDTQYF	TGTGCCAGCAGTTCGCCTCAGGGGGCACCCGATACGCAGTATTTT
TRBD2	TRBV28	.	TRBJ2-1	CASSSNGAGPYNEQFF	TGTGCCAGCAGTTCCAATGGAGCGGGGCCTTACAATGAGCAGTTCTTC
.	TRBV3-1/TRBV3-2	.	TRBJ2-2	CASSGGPNTGELFF	TGTGCCAGCAGCGGGGGACCGAACACCGGGGAGCTGTTTTTT
.	TRBV7-2	.	TRBJ2-5	CASSLWRARETQYF	TGTGCCAGCAGCTTATGGCGGGCGCGAGAGACCCAGTACTTC
.	TRBV4-1	.	TRBJ2-4	CASSQGGLGKDIQYF	TGCGCCAGCAGCCAAGGGGGTCTAGGGAAGGACATTCAGTACTTC
.	TRBV7-2	.	TRBJ2-3	CASSVLDTQYF	TGTGCCAGCAGCGTATTGGATACGCAGTATTTT
.	TRBV6-1	few	TRBJ1-6	CASSEGAAGGSPLHF	TGTGCCAGCAGTGAAGGTGCCGCTGGAGGTTCACCCCTCCACTTT
.	TRBV7-2	.	TRBJ2-5	CASSYGQETQYF	TGTGCCAGCAGCTATGGACAAGAGACCCAGTACTTC
.	TRBV6-5	.	TRBJ2-7	CASAYREGPYEQYF	TGTGCCAGCGCGTACAGGGAGGGCCCCTACGAGCAGTACTTC
.	TRBV13	.	TRBJ1-4	CASSASGGPTSREKLFF	TGTGCCAGCAGCGCTTCGGGGGGCCCTACCTCGCGTGAAAAACTGTTTTTT
TRBD1	TRBV28	.	TRBJ2-3	CASRTNRGLSTDTQYF	TGTGCCAGCAGAACAAACAGGGGTTTGTCCACAGATACGCAGTATTTT
TRBD1	TRBV10-3	.	TRBJ2-5	CAISVRQGSDETQYF	TGTGCCATCAGTGTCCGACAGGGATCTGACGAGACCCAGTACTTC
TRBD2	TRBV6-1	.	TRBJ2-3	CASSESLADGTDTQYF	TGTGCCAGCAGTGAGTCCCTAGCGGACGGCACAGATACGCAGTATTTT
.	TRBV6-2/TRBV6-3	.	TRBJ2-5	CASSTGTETQYF	TGTGCCAGCAGTACCGGGACAGAGACCCAGTACTTC
TRBD2	TRBV5-6	.	TRBJ2-1	CASSYGTTLNNEQFF	TGTGCCAGCAGCTACGGGACTACGCTTAACAATGAGCAGTTCTTC
.	TRBV4-3	.	TRBJ2-5	CASSQGKSPETQYF	TGCGCCAGCAGCCAAGGGAAGTCACCGGAGACCCAGTACTTC
.	TRBV5-1	.	TRBJ2-7	CASSLGGTYEQYF	TGCGCCAGCAGCTTGGGAGGTACTTACGAGCAGTACTTC
TRBD2	TRBV11-3	.	TRBJ2-6	CASSGGGTGANVLTF	TGTGCCAGCAGCGGGGGGGGGACTGGGGCCAACGTCCTGACTTTC
TRBD1	TRBV7-9	.	TRBJ1-1	CASSRDSNTEAFF	TGTGCCAGCAGCCGGGACAGCAACACTGAAGCTTTCTTT
TRBD1	TRBV24-1	.	TRBJ2-1	CATSDPGPGGDYNEQFF	TGTGCCACCAGTGACCCGGGGCCAGGGGGCGACTACAATGAGCAGTTCTTC
TRBD2	TRBV28	.	TRBJ2-5	CASSLGSQRLASGETQYF	TGTGCCAGCAGTTTGGGATCTCAACGACTAGCATCGGGGGAGACCCAGTACTTC
.	TRBV7-3	.	TRBJ2-3	CASSSNDGDTQYF	TGTGCCAGCAGCTCAAACGATGGAGATACGCAGTATTTT
TRBD1	TRBV18	.	TRBJ1-4	CASSNDRVTLLSEKLFF	TGTGCCAGCTCAAACGACAGGGTCACTTTATTATCTGAAAAACTGTTTTTT
TRBD2	TRBV7-9	.	TRBJ2-2	CASSLEKTSGMSGELFF	TGTGCCAGCAGCTTAGAGAAGACTAGCGGGATGTCCGGGGAGCTGTTTTTT
.	TRBV7-7	.	TRBJ1-1	CASSLSVNTEAFF	TGTGCCAGCAGCTTATCGGTGAACACTGAAGCTTTCTTT
.	TRBV30	.	TRBJ2-7	CAGWWGYEQYF	TGTGCCGGTTGGTGGGGTTACGAGCAGTACTTC
.	TRBV18	.	TRBJ2-7	CASSPPGDLGEQYF	TGTGCCAGCTCACCACCGGGCGACTTGGGCGAGCAGTACTTC
.	TRBV18	.	TRBJ2-5	CASSPSTGTQETQYF	TGTGCCAGCTCACCCTCTACAGGGACCCAAGAGACCCAGTACTTC
.	TRBV6-5	.	TRBJ2-5	CASSTQGLGTQYF	TGTGCCAGCAGTACCCAGGGGTTAGGGACCCAGTACTTC
TRBD1	TRBV9	.	TRBJ2-1	CASSDRTGANEQFF	TGTGCCAGCAGCGACCGGACAGGGGCCAATGAGCAGTTCTTC
.	TRBV15	.	TRBJ2-2	CATSRDRAGGPTGELFF	TGTGCCACCAGCAGAGATCGGGCAGGCGGTCCCACCGGGGAGCTGTTTTTT
.	TRBV7-2	.	TRBJ2-1	CASSLGGEPYNEQFF	TGTGCCAGCAGCTTAGGCGGGGAGCCCTACAATGAGCAGTTCTTC
.	TRBV7-2	.	TRBJ2-3	CASSLVGDTQYF	TGTGCCAGCAGCTTAGTAGGGGATACGCAGTATTTT
TRBD1	TRBV24-1	.	TRBJ1-1	CATSTLRGRGTEAFF	TGTGCCACCAGTACGTTAAGGGGGCGAGGCACTGAAGCTTTCTTT
.	TRBV27	few	TRBJ2-7	CASSPGLLSYYEQYF	TGTGCCAGCAGTCCGGGACTGCTGTCCTACTACGAGCAGTACTTC
TRBD2	TRBV14	once	TRBJ2-3	CASSPLAGGPGTDTQYF	TGTGCCAGCAGCCCCTTAGCGGGAGGGCCGGGCACAGATACGCAGTATTTT
.	TRBV2	.	TRBJ1-4	CASSGEGGEKLFF	TGTGCCAGCAGTGGGGAAGGGGGTGAAAAACTGTTTTTT
.	TRBV4-1	few	TRBJ2-7	CASSQVESYEQYF	TGCGCCAGCAGCCAAGTAGAGTCCTACGAGCAGTACTTC
.	TRBV3-1/TRBV3-2	.	TRBJ2-3	CASSQTTDTQYF	TGTGCCAGCAGCCAGACCACAGATACGCAGTATTTT
.	TRBV5-1	.	TRBJ2-2	CASSLLGAHGTTNTGELFF	TGCGCCAGCAGCTTGTTAGGGGCCCACGGGACAACGAACACCGGGGAGCTGTTTTTT
.	TRBV28	.	TRBJ1-4	CASSSSVGADEKLFF	TGTGCCAGCAGTTCGTCCGTTGGGGCTGATGAAAAACTGTTTTTT